This T cell receptor beta chain was captured by sequencing in a study of T cell responses to AZD1222 COVID-19 vaccine. Study results and limitations: Reports indicate that nearly half of spike-specific TCRs are directed at unmutated variant regions. Repertoire samples came only from after the peak T cell response. Donors were largely white British and mainly female; clonal diversity was possibly underestimated.

In the case of this clone: The antigen is unknown.

CDR3 size: 14 residues. Germline CDR1 and CDR2: MNHNY and SVGAGI (reference sequence). Both about-4-week and about-12-week second-dose recipients were combined. Repertoires were generated with immunoSEQ multiplex PCR, while TCRdb's copy carries only in-frame clones and drops some. The table has around 200,000 clones, roughly 94% seen once. The sample consisted of peripheral blood, taken 28 days after the second AZD1222 dose. The receptor was isolated from an adult who received the AZD1222 COVID-19 vaccine. The V and J genes are TRBV6-6 and TRBJ2-7; a possible D gene is TRBD1 (6 bases). This chain's CDR3 is CAVGTGIGSYEQYF. The CDR3 nucleotides read TGTGCGGTAGGCACAGGGATCGGCTCCTACGAGCAGTACTTC.